The rows below give T cell receptor beta chains drawn from one sample of a study of T cells in Graves' hyperthyroidism and ophthalmopathy. From the multiplex PCR reads, TCRdb called clonotypes with MiXCR, one entry per CDR3 protein. This table holds around 700,000 distinct CDR3 sequences, around 20% found once. The sample consisted of blood. All receptors come from a woman between 45 and 65 years old with Graves' hyperthyroidism that later progressed to Graves' ophthalmopathy. Both conserved end residues are part of each CDR3. A D gene is named only where the DNA matches it firmly. Clone size is not always given. Where it is, it says once, few, many or a class for expanded clones.

d_call,j_call,clone_size,v_call,cdr3_aa,cdr3_nt
TRBD1,TRBJ1-5,few,TRBV7-2,CASSLKGANQPQHF,TGTGCCAGCAGCTTAAAGGGGGCCAATCAGCCCCAGCATTTT
TRBD2,TRBJ2-5,few,TRBV20-1,CSAPGTSGQKETQYF,TGCAGTGCGCCCGGGACTAGCGGACAAAAAGAGACCCAGTACTTC
.,TRBJ1-2,.,TRBV4-2,CASSQDLQGPNHGYTF,TGTGCCAGCAGCCAAGATCTACAGGGCCCAAACCATGGCTACACCTTC
TRBD1,TRBJ1-5,few,TRBV4-1,CASSQGWQGAYQPQHF,TGCGCCAGCAGCCAAGGGTGGCAGGGGGCCTATCAGCCCCAGCATTTT
TRBD1,TRBJ1-1,many,TRBV10-3,CAISTTTGMGTEAFF,TGTGCCATCAGTACTACGACAGGGATGGGCACTGAAGCTTTCTTT
TRBD1,TRBJ1-5,.,TRBV30,CAWSGPGGRGNQPQHF,TGTGCCTGGAGTGGACCAGGGGGTCGGGGCAATCAGCCCCAGCATTTT
TRBD1,TRBJ1-2,.,TRBV3-1,CASSPRDRIHGYTF,TGTGCCAGCAGTCCTCGGGACAGGATCCATGGCTACACCTTC
TRBD1,TRBJ1-2,.,TRBV7-9,CASSRSGGQGVYGYTF,TGTGCCAGCAGTCGTTCCGGCGGACAGGGGGTATACGGCTACACCTTC
TRBD2,TRBJ2-1,.,TRBV14,CASSQVFGREGPHNEQFF,TGTGCCAGCAGCCAAGTTTTTGGTCGGGAGGGGCCCCACAATGAGCAGTTCTTC
.,TRBJ2-7,.,TRBV20-1,CSARDYSKRVGSYEQYF,TGCAGTGCTAGAGACTATTCTAAACGGGTTGGCTCCTACGAGCAGTACTTC
TRBD2,TRBJ2-7,few,TRBV5-1,CASSDTSGGAVGKTYEQYF,TGCGCCAGCAGCGACACTAGCGGGGGGGCCGTGGGGAAAACTTACGAGCAGTACTTC
TRBD1,TRBJ2-1,many,TRBV5-1,CASSGAGTGRYNEQFF,TGCGCCAGCAGCGGAGCCGGGACAGGGAGGTACAATGAGCAGTTCTTC
.,TRBJ1-5,.,TRBV6-1,CASSVQGAGGNQPQHF,TGTGCCAGCAGTGTCCAGGGTGCTGGGGGCAATCAGCCCCAGCATTTT
TRBD1,TRBJ2-7,many,TRBV20-1,CSARSRDRVREQYF,TGCAGTGCTAGATCCCGGGACAGGGTGCGCGAGCAGTACTTC
TRBD2,TRBJ2-1,few,TRBV2,CASSEEAGGKQFF,TGTGCCAGCAGTGAAGAAGCGGGGGGGAAGCAGTTCTTC
TRBD2,TRBJ2-1,.,TRBV24-1,CATSDLERGGIDEQFF,TGTGCCACCAGTGATTTGGAGCGGGGGGGCATCGATGAGCAGTTCTTC
.,TRBJ1-3,.,TRBV18,CASSPASSGNTIYF,TGTGCCAGCTCACCGGCGAGCTCTGGAAACACCATATATTTT
.,TRBJ2-7,few,TRBV28,CASSPPGSGEQYF,TGTGCCAGCAGTCCCCCGGGCTCCGGCGAGCAGTACTTC
.,TRBJ1-6,once,TRBV20-1,CSVAGLQGSPLHF,TGCAGTGTAGCGGGACTCCAGGGTTCACCCCTCCACTTT
TRBD2,TRBJ2-2,.,TRBV10-3,CAISESSGETGELFF,TGTGCCATCAGTGAGTCCAGCGGGGAGACCGGGGAGCTGTTTTTT
TRBD1,TRBJ1-1,many,TRBV2,CASRGQEYEAFF,TGTGCCAGCAGGGGACAGGAATATGAAGCTTTCTTT
TRBD2,TRBJ2-3,many,TRBV27,CASSLSITSGADTQYF,TGTGCCAGCAGTTTATCGATTACTAGCGGGGCAGATACGCAGTATTTT
.,TRBJ2-5,many,TRBV3-1,CASSQVQDRETQYF,TGTGCCAGCAGCCAAGTCCAGGACCGGGAGACCCAGTACTTC
TRBD2,TRBJ2-1,many,TRBV7-6,CASSFHSGEAGTSGGGPYNEQFF,TGTGCCAGCAGCTTCCATAGTGGGGAAGCCGGGACTAGCGGGGGGGGCCCCTACAATGAGCAGTTCTTC
.,TRBJ2-1,few,TRBV7-9,CASSHVGDEQFF,TGTGCCAGCAGCCACGTAGGGGATGAGCAGTTCTTC
TRBD1,TRBJ1-1,many,TRBV19,CASSSQGDVAEAFF,TGTGCCAGTAGCTCACAGGGGGATGTCGCTGAAGCTTTCTTT
.,TRBJ2-2,few,TRBV9,CASSVEGGSTGELFF,TGTGCCAGCAGCGTAGAGGGGGGCTCCACCGGGGAGCTGTTTTTT
.,TRBJ2-7,many,TRBV7-8,CASSPITGNEQYF,TGTGCCAGCAGCCCGATAACAGGGAACGAGCAGTACTTC
.,TRBJ2-5,.,TRBV20-1,CSARDSAGPQETQYF,TGCAGTGCTAGAGATTCAGCAGGGCCACAAGAGACCCAGTACTTC
.,TRBJ1-3,.,TRBV7-3,CASSLNGLAGNTIYF,TGTGCCAGCAGCTTAAATGGGCTTGCTGGGAACACCATATATTTT
TRBD2,TRBJ2-5,few,TRBV7-2,CASSFTGGSQETQYF,TGTGCCAGCAGCTTTACGGGGGGGAGCCAAGAGACCCAGTACTTC
.,TRBJ2-7,many,TRBV27,CASSFSRVNEQYF,TGTGCCAGCAGTTTCTCCAGGGTCAACGAGCAGTACTTC
TRBD2,TRBJ2-3,many,TRBV7-3,CASSFWSGEGVDTQYF,TGTGCCAGCAGCTTTTGGAGCGGGGAAGGGGTAGATACGCAGTATTTT
TRBD2,TRBJ2-2,.,TRBV5-1,CASTPGSSGAYTGELFF,TGCGCCAGCACCCCGGGGTCTAGCGGGGCGTACACCGGGGAGCTGTTTTTT
.,TRBJ1-3,few,TRBV7-2,CASSLEGQPYSGNTIYF,TGTGCCAGCAGCTTAGAAGGACAGCCGTACTCTGGAAACACCATATATTTT
.,TRBJ1-3,few,TRBV5-1,CASSLGTADSGNTIYF,TGCGCCAGCAGCTTGGGGACAGCGGACTCTGGAAACACCATATATTTT
TRBD1,TRBJ1-5,.,TRBV4-1,CASSQAGTGLGQPQHF,TGCGCCAGCAGCCAAGCGGGGACAGGGCTTGGACAGCCCCAGCATTTT